This T cell receptor (beta chain) appears in the sequencing data of a study of radiation and T cells in renal cell carcinoma. The CDR3 runs to 13 residues. Germline values: CDR1 GTSNPN, CDR2 SVGIG (reference sequence). With 4 bases removed from V and 1 base from J, the gap between germline ends came to 7 bases. Time point described: baseline pretreatment blood. Sample treatment: 15 Gy SBRT to primary tumor, nephrectomy 4 weeks later. The protocol was immunoSEQ multiplex PCR, while the TCRdb copy is restricted to in-frame clones and leaves out a portion. Found here are about 130,000 clones, roughly 90% of them singletons; the top ten hold 9.5% to 15%. As concerns this clone: No antigen is known for it.

Study-wide points: From baseline, blood top tumor clonotypes peaked at 2 weeks post-radiation.

The source of this sequence is a woman between 50 and 59 years old with renal cell carcinoma. The rearrangement joins TRBV30 to TRBJ2-2, with D perhaps TRBD2 (5 bases). The sequencing here drew on blood, taken from a patient whose treatment included radiotherapy and nephrectomy. The CDR3 reads CAWTAGNTGELFF. The CDR3 DNA is TGTGCCTGGACGGCGGGGAACACCGGGGAGCTGTTTTTT.